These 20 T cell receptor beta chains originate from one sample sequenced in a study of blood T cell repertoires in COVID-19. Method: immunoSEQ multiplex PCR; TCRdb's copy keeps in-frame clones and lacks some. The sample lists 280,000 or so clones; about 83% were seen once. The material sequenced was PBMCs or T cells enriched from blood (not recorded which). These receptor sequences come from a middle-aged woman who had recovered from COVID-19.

The CDR3 DNA follows: TGTGCCAGCAGCCAACGGCCTTGGGACAAGGCTAGCACAGATACGCAGTATTTT. Translating it yields CASSQRPWDKASTDTQYF. The chain employs TRBV3-1 (or the pseudogene TRBV3-2) and TRBJ2-3; TRBD1 might be the D (6 bases). Germline V gene data show CDR1 as LGHDT and CDR2 as YNNKEL (reference sequence). The CDR3 consists of 18 residues. The V gene lost 2 bases and the J gene lost 0 bases, with 18 bases spanning the gap.

The CDR3 sequence: CASSRLAATDTDTQYF. CDR3 sequence (DNA): TGCGCCAGCAGCAGACTAGCAGCCACAGACACAGATACGCAGTATTTT. The chain carries TRBV5-1 and TRBJ2-3; 7 bases match TRBD2. Looked up from germline, CDR1 is SGHRS and CDR2 is YFSETQ. CDR3 length: 16 amino acids. Trimming at V came to 4 bases and at J to 2 bases, leaving 10 bases not matched to a gene.

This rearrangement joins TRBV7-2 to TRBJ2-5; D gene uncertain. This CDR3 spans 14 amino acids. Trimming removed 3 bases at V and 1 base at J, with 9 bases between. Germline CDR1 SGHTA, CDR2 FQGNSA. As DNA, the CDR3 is TGTGCCAGCAGCTTCGACACAAGCCAAGAGACCCAGTACTTC. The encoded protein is CASSFDTSQETQYF.

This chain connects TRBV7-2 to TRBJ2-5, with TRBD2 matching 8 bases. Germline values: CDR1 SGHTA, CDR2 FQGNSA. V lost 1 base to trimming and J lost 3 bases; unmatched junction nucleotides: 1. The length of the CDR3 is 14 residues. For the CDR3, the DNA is TGTGCCAGCAGCTTAGGCGGGAGGAAAGAGACCCAGTACTTC. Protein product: CASSLGGRKETQYF.

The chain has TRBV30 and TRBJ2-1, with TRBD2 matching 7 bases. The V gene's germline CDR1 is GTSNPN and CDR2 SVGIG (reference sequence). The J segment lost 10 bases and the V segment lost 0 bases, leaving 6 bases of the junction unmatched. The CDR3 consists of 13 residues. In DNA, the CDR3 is TGTGCCTGGAGTGTACTGTCGACTAGCGAGCAGTTCTTC. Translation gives CAWSVLSTSEQFF.

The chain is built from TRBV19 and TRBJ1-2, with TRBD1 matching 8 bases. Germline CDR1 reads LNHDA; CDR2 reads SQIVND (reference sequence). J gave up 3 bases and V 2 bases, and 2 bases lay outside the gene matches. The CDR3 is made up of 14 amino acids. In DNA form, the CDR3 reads TGTGCCAGTAGTATACAGGGGGCACACTATGGCTACACCTTC. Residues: CASSIQGAHYGYTF.

The CDR3 DNA reads TGCAGCGCGTCCGGGAGGGTCGCAGATACGCAGTATTTT. Translated: CSASGRVADTQYF. The chain couples TRBV29-1 to TRBJ2-3; 8 nucleotides agree with TRBD2. The V gene's germline CDR1 is SQVTM and CDR2 ANQGSEA. The CDR3 consists of 13 residues. After removal of 7 bases from V and 4 bases from J, the junction contained 7 bases not matched to a gene.

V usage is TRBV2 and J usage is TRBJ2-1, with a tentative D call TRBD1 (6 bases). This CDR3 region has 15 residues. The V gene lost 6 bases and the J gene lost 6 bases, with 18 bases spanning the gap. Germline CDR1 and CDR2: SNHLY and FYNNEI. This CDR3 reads CASRLTGRRTNEQFF. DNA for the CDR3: TGTGCCAGCAGGCTGACAGGCCGCCGAACCAATGAGCAGTTCTTC.

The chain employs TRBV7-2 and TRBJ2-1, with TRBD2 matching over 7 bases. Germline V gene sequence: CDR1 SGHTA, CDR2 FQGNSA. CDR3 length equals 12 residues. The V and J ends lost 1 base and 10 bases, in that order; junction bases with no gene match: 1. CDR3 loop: CASSLVGGEQFF. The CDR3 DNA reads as TGTGCCAGCAGCTTAGTGGGAGGGGAGCAGTTCTTC.

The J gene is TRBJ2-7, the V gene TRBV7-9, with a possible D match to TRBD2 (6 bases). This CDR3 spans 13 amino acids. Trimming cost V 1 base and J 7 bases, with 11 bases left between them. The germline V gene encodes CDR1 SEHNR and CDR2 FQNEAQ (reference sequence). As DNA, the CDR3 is TGTGCCAGCAGCTTAGAGGTTCGGGGGGAGCAGTACTTC. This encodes CASSLEVRGEQYF.

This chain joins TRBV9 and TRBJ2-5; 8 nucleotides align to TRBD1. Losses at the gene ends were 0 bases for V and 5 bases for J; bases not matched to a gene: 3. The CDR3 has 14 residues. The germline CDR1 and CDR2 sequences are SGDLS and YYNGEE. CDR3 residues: CASSVGGQVETQYF. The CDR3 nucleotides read TGTGCCAGCAGCGTAGGGGGACAGGTGGAGACCCAGTACTTC.

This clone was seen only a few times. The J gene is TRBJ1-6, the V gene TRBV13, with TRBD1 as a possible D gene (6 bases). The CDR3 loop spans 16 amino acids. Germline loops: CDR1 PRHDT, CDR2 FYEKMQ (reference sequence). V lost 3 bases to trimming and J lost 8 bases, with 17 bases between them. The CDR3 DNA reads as TGTGCCAGCAGCTTGGGGGGGCCAAGGATAGATTCACCCCTCCACTTT. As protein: CASSLGGPRIDSPLHF.

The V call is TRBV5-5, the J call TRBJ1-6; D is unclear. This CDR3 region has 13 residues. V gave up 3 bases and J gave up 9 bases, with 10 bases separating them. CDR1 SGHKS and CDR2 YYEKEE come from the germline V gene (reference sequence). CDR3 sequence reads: CASSSPFGSPLHF. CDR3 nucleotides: TGTGCCAGCAGCTCTCCATTCGGTTCACCCCTCCACTTT.

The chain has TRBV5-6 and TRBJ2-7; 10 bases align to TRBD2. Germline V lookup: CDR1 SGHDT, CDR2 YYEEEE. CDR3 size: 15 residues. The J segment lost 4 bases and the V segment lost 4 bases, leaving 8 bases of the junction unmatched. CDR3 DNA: TGTGCCAGCAGCGAAATTACTAGCGGGACTTACGAGCAGTACTTC. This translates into CASSEITSGTYEQYF.

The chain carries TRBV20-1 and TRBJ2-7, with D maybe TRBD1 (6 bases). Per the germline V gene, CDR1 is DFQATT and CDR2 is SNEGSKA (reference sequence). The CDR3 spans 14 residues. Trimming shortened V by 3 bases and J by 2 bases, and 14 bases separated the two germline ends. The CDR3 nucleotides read TGCAGTGCTAGTTCCCTCTGGACAGCCTACGAGCAGTACTTC. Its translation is CSASSLWTAYEQYF.

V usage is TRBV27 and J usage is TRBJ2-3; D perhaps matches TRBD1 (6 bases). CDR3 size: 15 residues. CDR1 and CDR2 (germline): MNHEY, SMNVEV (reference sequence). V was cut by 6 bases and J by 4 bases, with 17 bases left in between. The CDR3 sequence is CASRPRFGGADTQYF. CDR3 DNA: TGTGCCAGCAGGCCCCGATTTGGGGGCGCAGATACGCAGTATTTT.

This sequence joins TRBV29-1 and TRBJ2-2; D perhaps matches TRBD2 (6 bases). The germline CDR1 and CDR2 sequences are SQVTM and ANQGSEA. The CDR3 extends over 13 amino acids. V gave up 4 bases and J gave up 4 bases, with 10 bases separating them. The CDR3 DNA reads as TGCAGCGTTGTCAGGGAGGTCACCGGGGAGCTGTTTTTT. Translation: CSVVREVTGELFF.

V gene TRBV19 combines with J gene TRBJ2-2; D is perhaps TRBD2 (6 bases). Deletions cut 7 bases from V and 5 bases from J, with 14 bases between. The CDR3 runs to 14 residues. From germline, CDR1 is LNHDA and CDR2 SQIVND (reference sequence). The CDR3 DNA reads TGTGCCAGTAATATCCCGGGAGAAACCGGGGAGCTGTTTTTT. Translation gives CASNIPGETGELFF.

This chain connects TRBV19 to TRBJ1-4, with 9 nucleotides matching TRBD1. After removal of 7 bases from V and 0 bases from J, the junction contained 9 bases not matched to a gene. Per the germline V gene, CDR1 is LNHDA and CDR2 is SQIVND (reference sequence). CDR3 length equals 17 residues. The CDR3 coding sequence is TGTGCCAGTAATACCGGGACAGGGTATTCAACTAATGAAAAACTGTTTTTT. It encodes CASNTGTGYSTNEKLFF.

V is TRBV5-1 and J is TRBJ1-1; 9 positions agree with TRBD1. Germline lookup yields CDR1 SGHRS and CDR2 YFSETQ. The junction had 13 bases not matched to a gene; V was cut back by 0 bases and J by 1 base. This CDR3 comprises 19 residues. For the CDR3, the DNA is TGCGCCAGCAGCTTGGTTTTGGGGTTACAGGGGGCACCGAACACTGAAGCTTTCTTT. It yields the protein CASSLVLGLQGAPNTEAFF. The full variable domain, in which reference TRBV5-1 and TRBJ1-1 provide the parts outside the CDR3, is KAGVTQTPRYLIKTRGQQVTLSCSPISGHRSVSWYQQTPGQGLQFLFEYFSETQRNKGNFPGRFSGRQFSNSRSEMNVSTLELGDSALYLCASSLVLGLQGAPNTEAFFGQGTRLTVV.